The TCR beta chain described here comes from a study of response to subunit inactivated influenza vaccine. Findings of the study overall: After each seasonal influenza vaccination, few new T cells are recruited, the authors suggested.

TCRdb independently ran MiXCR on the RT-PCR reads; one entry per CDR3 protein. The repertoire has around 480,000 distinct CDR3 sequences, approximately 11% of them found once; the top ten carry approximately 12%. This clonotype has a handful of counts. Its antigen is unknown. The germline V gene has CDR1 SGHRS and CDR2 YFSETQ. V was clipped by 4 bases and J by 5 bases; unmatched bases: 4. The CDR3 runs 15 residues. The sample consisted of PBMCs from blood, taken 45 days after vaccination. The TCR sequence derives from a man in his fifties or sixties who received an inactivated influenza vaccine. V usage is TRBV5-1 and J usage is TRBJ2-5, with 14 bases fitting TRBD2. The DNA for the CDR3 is TGCGCCAGCAGCCCGACTAGCGGGGGGGCGGAGACCCAGTACTTC. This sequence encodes CASSPTSGGAETQYF.